This T cell receptor (beta chain) stems from a study of CXCR4 blockade with PD-1 therapy in pancreatic cancer. By frequency in the sample, this clone is medium-sized. V shed 1 base, J shed 5 bases, and the junction held 5 bases outside the gene matches. This CDR3 has 15 amino acids. Germline values: CDR1 SGHNT, CDR2 YENEEA. Clones were sequenced by immunoSEQ multiplex PCR, and TCRdb holds only the in-frame ones, with some missing. This table has just under 6,000 clones, under 40% appearing once. Sample: tumor tissue. The rearrangement uses TRBV11-3 and TRBJ2-5; 9 bases map to TRBD2. This TCR derives from a human donor with pancreatic ductal adenocarcinoma. In DNA form, the CDR3 reads TGTGCCAGCAGCTTAGGCCTAGCGGGAAGGGAGACCCAGTACTTC. Protein sequence: CASSLGLAGRETQYF.